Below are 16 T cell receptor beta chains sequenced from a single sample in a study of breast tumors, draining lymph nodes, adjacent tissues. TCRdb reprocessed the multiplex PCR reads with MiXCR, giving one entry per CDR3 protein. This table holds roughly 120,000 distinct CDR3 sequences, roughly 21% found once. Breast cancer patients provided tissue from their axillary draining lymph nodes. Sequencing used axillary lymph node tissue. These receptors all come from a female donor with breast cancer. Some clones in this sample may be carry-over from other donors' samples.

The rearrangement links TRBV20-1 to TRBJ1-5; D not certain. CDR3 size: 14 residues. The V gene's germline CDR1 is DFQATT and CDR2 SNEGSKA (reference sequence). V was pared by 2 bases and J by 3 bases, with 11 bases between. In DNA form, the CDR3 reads TGCAGTGCTAGACCATTGACATACAATCAGCCCCAGCATTTT. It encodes CSARPLTYNQPQHF.

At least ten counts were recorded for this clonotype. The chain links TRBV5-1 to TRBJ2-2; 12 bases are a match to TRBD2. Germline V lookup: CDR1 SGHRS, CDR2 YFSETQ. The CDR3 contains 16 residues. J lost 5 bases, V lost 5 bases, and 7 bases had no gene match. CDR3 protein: CASRPRLAGATGELFF. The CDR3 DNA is TGCGCCAGCAGACCCCGACTAGCGGGGGCGACCGGGGAGCTGTTTTTT. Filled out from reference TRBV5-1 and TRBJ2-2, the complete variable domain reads KAGVTQTPRYLIKTRGQQVTLSCSPISGHRSVSWYQQTPGQGLQFLFEYFSETQRNKGNFPGRFSGRQFSNSRSEMNVSTLELGDSALYLCASRPRLAGATGELFFGEGSRLTVL.

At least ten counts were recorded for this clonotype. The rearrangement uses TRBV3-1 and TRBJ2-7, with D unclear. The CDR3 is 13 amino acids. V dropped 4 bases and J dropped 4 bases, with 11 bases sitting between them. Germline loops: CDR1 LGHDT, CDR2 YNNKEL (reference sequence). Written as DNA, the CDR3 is TGTGCCAGCAGCCGAGGTCGGCATTACGAGCAGTACTTC. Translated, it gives CASSRGRHYEQYF.

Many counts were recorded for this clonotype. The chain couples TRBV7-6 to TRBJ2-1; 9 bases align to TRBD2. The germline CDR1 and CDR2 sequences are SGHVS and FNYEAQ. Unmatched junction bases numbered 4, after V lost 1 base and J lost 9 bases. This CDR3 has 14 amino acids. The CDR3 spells CASSLVAGEGEQFF. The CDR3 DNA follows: TGTGCCAGCAGCTTAGTAGCGGGAGAGGGTGAGCAGTTCTTC.

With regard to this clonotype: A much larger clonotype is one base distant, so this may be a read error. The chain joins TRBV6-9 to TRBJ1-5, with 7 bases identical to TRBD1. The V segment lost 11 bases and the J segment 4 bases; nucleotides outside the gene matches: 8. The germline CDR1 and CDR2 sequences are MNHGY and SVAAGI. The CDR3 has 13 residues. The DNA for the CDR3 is TGTGCCTGGGTATTACAGGGGAATCAGCCCCAGCATTTT. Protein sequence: CAWVLQGNQPQHF.

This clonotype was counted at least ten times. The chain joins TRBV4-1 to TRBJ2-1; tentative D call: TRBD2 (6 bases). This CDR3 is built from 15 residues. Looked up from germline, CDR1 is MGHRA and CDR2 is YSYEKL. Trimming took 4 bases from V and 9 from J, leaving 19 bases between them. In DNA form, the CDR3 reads TGCGCCAGCAGCCCAGCCAAGGGACTGGCGCGTGAGCAGTTCTTC. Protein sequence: CASSPAKGLAREQFF.

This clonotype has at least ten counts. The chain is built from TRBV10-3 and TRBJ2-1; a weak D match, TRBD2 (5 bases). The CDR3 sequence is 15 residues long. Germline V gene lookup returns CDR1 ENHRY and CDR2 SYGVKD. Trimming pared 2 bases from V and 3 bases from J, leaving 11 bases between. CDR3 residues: CAISEDLASYNEQFF. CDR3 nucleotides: TGTGCCATCAGTGAGGATCTAGCAAGCTACAATGAGCAGTTCTTC.

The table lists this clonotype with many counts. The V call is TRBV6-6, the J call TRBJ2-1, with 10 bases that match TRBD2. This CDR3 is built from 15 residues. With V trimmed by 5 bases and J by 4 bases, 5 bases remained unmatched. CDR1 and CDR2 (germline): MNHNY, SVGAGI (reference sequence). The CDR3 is CASSETSGNYNEQFF. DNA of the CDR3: TGTGCCAGCAGTGAAACTAGCGGGAATTACAATGAGCAGTTCTTC.

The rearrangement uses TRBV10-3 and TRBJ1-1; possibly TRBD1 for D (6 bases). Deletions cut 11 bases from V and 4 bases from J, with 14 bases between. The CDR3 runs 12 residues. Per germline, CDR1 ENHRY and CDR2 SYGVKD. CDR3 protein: CAVGGLSTEAFF. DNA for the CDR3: TGTGCCGTCGGGGGGCTTAGCACTGAAGCTTTCTTT.

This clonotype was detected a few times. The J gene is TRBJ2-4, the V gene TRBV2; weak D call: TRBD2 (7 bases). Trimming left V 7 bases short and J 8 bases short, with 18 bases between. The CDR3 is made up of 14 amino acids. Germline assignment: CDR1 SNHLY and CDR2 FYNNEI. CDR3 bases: TGTGCCAGCATGGATTTCCAGGGGAGGGACATTCAGTACTTC. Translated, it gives CASMDFQGRDIQYF.

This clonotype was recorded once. The DNA for the CDR3 is TGTGCCAGCAGTTTAGCAACAGGGGGTTGGGAAAAACTGTTTTTT. Its protein product is CASSLATGGWEKLFF. This chain uses TRBV28 with TRBJ1-4; 8 nucleotides line up with TRBD1. After removal of 2 bases from V and 8 bases from J, the junction contained 7 bases not matched to a gene. Germline values: CDR1 MDHEN, CDR2 SYDVKM. This CDR3 region has 15 residues.

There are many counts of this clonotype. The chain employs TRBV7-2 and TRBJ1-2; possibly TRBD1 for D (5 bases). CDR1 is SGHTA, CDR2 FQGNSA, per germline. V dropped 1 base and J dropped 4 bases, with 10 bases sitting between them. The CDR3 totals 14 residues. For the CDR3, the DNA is TGTGCCAGCAGCTTAGTCAGGGCGGCCTATGGCTACACCTTC. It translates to CASSLVRAAYGYTF.

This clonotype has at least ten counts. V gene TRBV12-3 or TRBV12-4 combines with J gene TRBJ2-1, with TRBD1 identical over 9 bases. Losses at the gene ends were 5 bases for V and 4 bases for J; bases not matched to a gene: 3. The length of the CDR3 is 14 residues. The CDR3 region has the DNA TGTGCCAGCAGTAAGGACAGGGGATACAATGAGCAGTTCTTC. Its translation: CASSKDRGYNEQFF.

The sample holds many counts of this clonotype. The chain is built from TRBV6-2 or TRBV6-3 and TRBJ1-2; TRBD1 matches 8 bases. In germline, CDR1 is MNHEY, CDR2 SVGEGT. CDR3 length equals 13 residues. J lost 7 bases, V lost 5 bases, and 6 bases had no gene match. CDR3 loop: CASSGPGGLGYTF. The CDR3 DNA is TGTGCCAGCAGTGGGCCAGGGGGCCTTGGCTACACCTTC.

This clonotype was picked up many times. CDR3 protein: CASSKPPGRNLGETQYF. The DNA for the CDR3 is TGTGCCAGTAGTAAACCTCCGGGACGGAACCTTGGAGAGACCCAGTACTTC. The chain employs TRBV19 and TRBJ2-5; the D call may be TRBD1 or TRBD2 (5 bases each). This CDR3 has 17 residues. Between the trimmed V and J ends, which lost 4 bases and 4 bases, there was a span of 22 bases. Germline-derived CDR1 and CDR2 are LNHDA and SQIVND (reference sequence).

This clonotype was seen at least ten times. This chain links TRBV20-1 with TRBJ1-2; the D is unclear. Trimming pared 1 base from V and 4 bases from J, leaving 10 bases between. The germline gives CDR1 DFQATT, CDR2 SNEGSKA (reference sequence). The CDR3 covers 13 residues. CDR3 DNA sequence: TGCAGTGCTAGAGTTGGGCCCGCCTATGGCTACACCTTC. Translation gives CSARVGPAYGYTF.